The next 13 T cell receptor beta chains were all read from a single sample in a study of cytomegalovirus exposure and HLA in healthy donors. It was with 60 Vbeta and 13 Jbeta primers that the PCR ran. Libraries were prepared by immunoSEQ multiplex PCR; TCRdb keeps only in-frame clonotypes and omits some of them. The table has 35,000 to 45,000 clones, around nine tenths seen once; the top ten hold 2% to 3%. Sequenced input: PBMCs. The receptors originated from a woman aged 18-29 years in good health and CMV-seronegative.

Comment on this clone: An end of the junction does not agree with germline; a read error may underlie this. The V gene is TRBV7-9, the J gene TRBJ1-1; 7 bases line up with TRBD1. Germline-derived CDR1 and CDR2 are SEHNR and FQNEAQ (reference sequence). The CDR3 has 15 amino acids. The CDR3 bases are TGTTCCAGCAGCTTGACAGACAGGGATCAAGAAGAAGCTTTCTTT. It yields the protein CSSSLTDRDQEEAFF.

The rearrangement uses TRBV14 and TRBJ2-5; a weak D match, TRBD2 (6 bases). Germline V gene sequence: CDR1 SGHDN, CDR2 FVKESK. V lost 0 bases, J lost 9 bases, and 8 bases lay in between. CDR3 length equals 12 residues. CDR3 amino acids: CASSQDWEAQYF. The CDR3, as DNA: TGTGCCAGCAGCCAAGATTGGGAGGCCCAGTACTTC.

The chain has TRBV9 and TRBJ2-3; D remains unclear. Trimming shortened V by 3 bases and J by 6 bases, and 11 bases separated the two germline ends. The CDR3 runs 13 residues. Germline lookup yields CDR1 SGDLS and CDR2 YYNGEE. The CDR3 protein is CASSAQPRDTQYF. CDR3 nucleotide sequence: TGTGCCAGCAGCGCCCAACCACGGGATACGCAGTATTTT.

This chain connects TRBV29-1 to TRBJ1-2; D possibly corresponds to TRBD1 (6 bases). The V gene lost 2 bases and the J gene lost 6 bases, with 19 bases spanning the gap. The CDR3 is 15 amino acids. The germline V gene has CDR1 SQVTM and CDR2 ANQGSEA. CDR3 sequence (DNA): TGCAGCGTTGAACACGACAGGACGCAGAAGAATGGCTACACCTTC. Its protein is CSVEHDRTQKNGYTF.

The chain couples TRBV5-1 to TRBJ2-5; 9 nucleotides agree with TRBD1. With V trimmed by 2 bases and J by 2 bases, 7 bases remained unmatched. Germline values: CDR1 SGHRS, CDR2 YFSETQ. CDR3 size: 16 residues. CDR3 DNA sequence: TGCGCCAGCAGCTTAGGGACAGGGAGGAATCAAGAGACCCAGTACTTC. It yields the protein CASSLGTGRNQETQYF.

CDR3 nucleotides: TGTGCCTGGAGTGTATCCAGGCGGGGACAAGAGACCCAGTACTTC. Protein sequence: CAWSVSRRGQETQYF. The chain links TRBV30 to TRBJ2-5; possible D gene TRBD2, 6 bases. The V end lost 0 bases, the J end lost 2 bases, and 13 bases lay between the germline ends. Germline V gives CDR1 GTSNPN, CDR2 SVGIG (reference sequence). The CDR3 is 15 residues long.

This rearrangement joins TRBV5-1 to TRBJ1-2, with 12 bases that match TRBD1. Losses at the gene ends were 2 bases for V and 7 bases for J; bases not matched to a gene: 6. The CDR3 has 15 residues. Germline loops: CDR1 SGHRS, CDR2 YFSETQ. The CDR3 DNA sequence: TGCGCCAGCAGCTTTACCGGGACAGGGGGCTCTGGCTACACCTTC. Encoded protein: CASSFTGTGGSGYTF.

The rearrangement uses TRBV28 and TRBJ2-7, with 7 bases matching TRBD2. In germline, CDR1 is MDHEN, CDR2 SYDVKM. Trimming took 3 bases from V and 0 from J; bases not matched to a gene: 8. The CDR3 spans 16 residues. The CDR3 DNA reads as TGTGCCAGCAGTTTCGGGTATGGCGGGGGCTCCTACGAGCAGTACTTC. Its protein product is CASSFGYGGGSYEQYF.

The V gene is TRBV29-1, the J gene TRBJ2-5, with 8 bases that match TRBD2. Trimming at V came to 3 bases and at J to 5 bases, leaving 11 bases not matched to a gene. This CDR3 region has 15 residues. Germline-derived CDR1 and CDR2 are SQVTM and ANQGSEA. CDR3 coding DNA: TGCAGCGTTGAGATGTTCCGGGAGCGGGGGGAGACCCAGTACTTC. Encoded protein: CSVEMFRERGETQYF.

The chain uses TRBV4-2 and TRBJ1-4, with a possible D match to TRBD1 (6 bases). Trimming removed 5 bases at V and 3 bases at J, with 13 bases between. This CDR3 is 15 amino acids long. Germline assignment: CDR1 LGHNA and CDR2 YNFKEQ. The CDR3 loop reads CASSGRQAPNEKLFF. The CDR3 DNA reads TGTGCCAGCAGCGGCCGACAGGCCCCTAATGAAAAACTGTTTTTT.

The V gene is TRBV5-3, the J gene TRBJ2-4; 9 nucleotides align to TRBD1. TRBV5-3 is an ORF, and what it does is uncertain. After removal of 4 bases from V and 0 bases from J, the junction contained 14 bases not matched to a gene. The CDR3 spans 19 residues. The CDR3 here is CARSAAKPGQGIAKNIQYF. CDR3 bases: TGTGCCAGAAGCGCAGCGAAACCGGGACAGGGAATAGCCAAAAACATTCAGTACTTC.

The rearrangement joins TRBV5-1 to TRBJ1-6; D may be TRBD1 (6 bases). V lost 3 bases and J 7 bases, leaving 11 bases between the germline ends. The germline CDR1 and CDR2 sequences are SGHRS and YFSETQ. The CDR3 length is 14 residues. The CDR3 sequence is CASSSGQGNSPLHF. The CDR3 bases are TGCGCCAGCAGCTCCGGGCAGGGGAATTCACCCCTCCACTTT. Complete variable domain (other parts from reference TRBV5-1 and TRBJ1-6): KAGVTQTPRYLIKTRGQQVTLSCSPISGHRSVSWYQQTPGQGLQFLFEYFSETQRNKGNFPGRFSGRQFSNSRSEMNVSTLELGDSALYLCASSSGQGNSPLHFGNGTRLTVT.

This clone appeared a few times. The rearrangement joins TRBV30 to TRBJ1-1, with D maybe TRBD1 (5 bases). The CDR3 contains 14 residues. The V end was cut by 1 base, the J end by 0 bases, with 9 bases between. From germline, CDR1 is GTSNPN and CDR2 SVGIG (reference sequence). The chain's CDR3 is CAWSAGSLNTEAFF. The CDR3 nucleotides read TGTGCCTGGAGTGCAGGGTCGCTGAACACTGAAGCTTTCTTT.